The count of the clone carrying this T cell receptor (beta chain) is one. Its matching antigen is unknown. This entry comes from a study of T cell responses to AZD1222 COVID-19 vaccine. The table came from immunoSEQ multiplex PCR; TCRdb's copy has only in-frame clones and leaves some out. The sample lists about 97,000 clones, roughly 83% occurring once. Germline V gene data show CDR1 as SGHNT and CDR2 as YYREEE (reference sequence). The CDR3 runs to 15 residues. The ends were cut back, 2 bases at V and 1 base at J, with 11 bases in the middle. Findings and caveats of the study: Spike-wide vaccine-associated CD4 TCRs dominated at 160-218 and 743-854.

The receptor was derived from an adult in good health. This specimen was peripheral blood, taken on day 0 of AZD1222 vaccination. The rearrangement joins TRBV5-4 to TRBJ2-3; weak D call: TRBD2 (6 bases). The CDR3 sequence is CASSLIRERTDTQYF. DNA for the CDR3: TGTGCCAGCAGCTTAATCCGGGAGCGCACAGATACGCAGTATTTT.